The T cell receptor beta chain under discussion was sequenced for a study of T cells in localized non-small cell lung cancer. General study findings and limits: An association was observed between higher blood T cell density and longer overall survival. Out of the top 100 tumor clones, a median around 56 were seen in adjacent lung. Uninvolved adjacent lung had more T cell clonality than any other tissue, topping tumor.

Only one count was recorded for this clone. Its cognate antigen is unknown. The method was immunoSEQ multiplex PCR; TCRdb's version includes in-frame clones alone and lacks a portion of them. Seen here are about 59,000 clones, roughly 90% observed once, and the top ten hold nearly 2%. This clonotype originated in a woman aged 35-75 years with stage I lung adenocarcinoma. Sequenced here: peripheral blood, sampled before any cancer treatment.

The DNA of the CDR3 is TGTGTCAGAAGCCCTTCCACCGGGGAGGGACGGCCCTATACTGGGGCCAACGTCCTGACTTTC. Translating it yields CVRSPSTGEGRPYTGANVLTF. The chain is built from TRBV7-5 and TRBJ2-6; the listed D gene, TRBD2, was not tested against the DNA. TRBV7-5 is given as a pseudogene. The CDR3 is 21 residues long.